The clone carrying this T cell receptor beta chain has a count of ten or more. Its antigen is as yet unknown. This record belongs to a study of T cell repertoires in cytomegalovirus infection. Study-level background: Matching HLA type, along with CMV infection, was indicated by public TCR beta signatures. Study outcomes and limitations: Accumulated public TCR beta family frequency recognized individuals carrying CMV together with the relevant HLA.

This CDR3 is 13 amino acids long. V was cut by 4 bases and J by 4 bases, with 9 bases left in between. Germline loops: CDR1 SGHTA, CDR2 FQGNSA. MiXCR, applied by TCRdb to the reads, yields one record per CDR3 protein. The data contain 490,000 or so distinct CDR3 sequences, approximately 10% of them singletons. This sequence was found in a human donor in good health (CMV status not recorded). Some clones in this sample may be carry-over from other donors' samples. The material sequenced was PBMCs. The V gene is TRBV7-2, the J gene TRBJ2-3; D call uncertain. The CDR3 DNA sequence: TGTGCCAGCAGCTGGGGTCTCCCAGATACGCAGTATTTT. Its translation is CASSWGLPDTQYF.